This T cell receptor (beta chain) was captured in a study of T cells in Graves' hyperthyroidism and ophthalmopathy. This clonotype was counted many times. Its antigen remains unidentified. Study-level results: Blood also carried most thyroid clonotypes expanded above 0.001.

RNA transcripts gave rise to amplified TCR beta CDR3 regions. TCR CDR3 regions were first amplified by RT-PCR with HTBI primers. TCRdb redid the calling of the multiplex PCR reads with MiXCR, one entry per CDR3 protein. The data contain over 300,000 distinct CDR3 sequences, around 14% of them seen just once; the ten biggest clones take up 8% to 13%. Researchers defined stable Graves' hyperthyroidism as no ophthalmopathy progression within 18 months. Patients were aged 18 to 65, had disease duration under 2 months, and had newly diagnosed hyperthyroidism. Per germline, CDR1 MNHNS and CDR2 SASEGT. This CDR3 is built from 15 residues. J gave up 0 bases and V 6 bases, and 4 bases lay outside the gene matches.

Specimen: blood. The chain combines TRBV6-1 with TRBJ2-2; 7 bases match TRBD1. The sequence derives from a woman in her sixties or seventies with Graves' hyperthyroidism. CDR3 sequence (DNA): TGTGCCAGCAGCCCAGGGACAGCGAACACCGGGGAGCTGTTTTTT. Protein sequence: CASSPGTANTGELFF.